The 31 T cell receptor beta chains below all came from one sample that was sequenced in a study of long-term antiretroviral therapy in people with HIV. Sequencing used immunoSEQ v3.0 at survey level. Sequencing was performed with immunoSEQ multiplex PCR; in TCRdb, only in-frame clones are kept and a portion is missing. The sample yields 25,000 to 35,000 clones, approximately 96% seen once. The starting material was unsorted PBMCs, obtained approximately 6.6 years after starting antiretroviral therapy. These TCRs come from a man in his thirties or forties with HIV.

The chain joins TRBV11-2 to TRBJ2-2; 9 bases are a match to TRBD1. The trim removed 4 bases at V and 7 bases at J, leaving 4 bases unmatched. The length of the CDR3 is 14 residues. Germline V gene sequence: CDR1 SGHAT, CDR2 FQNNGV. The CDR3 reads CASSSTGGRGELFF. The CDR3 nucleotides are TGTGCCAGCAGCTCCACAGGGGGCCGCGGGGAGCTGTTTTTT.

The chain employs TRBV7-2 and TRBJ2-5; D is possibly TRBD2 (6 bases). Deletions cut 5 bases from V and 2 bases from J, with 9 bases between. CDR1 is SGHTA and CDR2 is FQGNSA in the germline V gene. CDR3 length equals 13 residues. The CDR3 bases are TGTGCCAGCAGCCAGAGCGGGCAAGAGACCCAGTACTTC. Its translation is CASSQSGQETQYF.

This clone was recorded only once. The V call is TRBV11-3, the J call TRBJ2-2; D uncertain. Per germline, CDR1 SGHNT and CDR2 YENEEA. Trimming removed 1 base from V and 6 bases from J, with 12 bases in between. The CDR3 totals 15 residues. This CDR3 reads CASSLGGISAGELFF. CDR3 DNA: TGTGCCAGCAGCTTAGGAGGAATTTCCGCCGGGGAGCTGTTTTTT.

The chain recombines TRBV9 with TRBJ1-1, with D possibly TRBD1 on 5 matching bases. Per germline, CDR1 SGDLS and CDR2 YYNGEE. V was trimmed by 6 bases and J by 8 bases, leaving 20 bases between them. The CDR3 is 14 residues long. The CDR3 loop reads CASTLAPTAKEAFF. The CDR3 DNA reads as TGTGCCAGCACCCTAGCTCCGACAGCAAAGGAAGCTTTCTTT.

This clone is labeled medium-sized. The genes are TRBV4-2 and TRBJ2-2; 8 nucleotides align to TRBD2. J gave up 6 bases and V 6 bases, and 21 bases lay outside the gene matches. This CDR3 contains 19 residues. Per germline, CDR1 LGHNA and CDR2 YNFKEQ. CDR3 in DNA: TGTGCCAGCAGTCGCGCAAGGTCGGCTGCGGGAGGAGACGCCGGGGAGCTGTTTTTT. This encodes CASSRARSAAGGDAGELFF.

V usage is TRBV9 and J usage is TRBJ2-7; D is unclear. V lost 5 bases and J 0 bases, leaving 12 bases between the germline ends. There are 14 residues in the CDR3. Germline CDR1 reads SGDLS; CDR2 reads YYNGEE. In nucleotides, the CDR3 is TGTGCCAGCAGTAGTACACGTAGCTCCTACGAGCAGTACTTC. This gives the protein CASSSTRSSYEQYF.

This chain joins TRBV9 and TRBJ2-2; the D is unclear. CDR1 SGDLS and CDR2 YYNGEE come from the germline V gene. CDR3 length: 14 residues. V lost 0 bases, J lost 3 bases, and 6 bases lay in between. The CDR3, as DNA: TGTGCCAGCAGCGTAGATAGGGACACCGGGGAGCTGTTTTTT. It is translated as CASSVDRDTGELFF.

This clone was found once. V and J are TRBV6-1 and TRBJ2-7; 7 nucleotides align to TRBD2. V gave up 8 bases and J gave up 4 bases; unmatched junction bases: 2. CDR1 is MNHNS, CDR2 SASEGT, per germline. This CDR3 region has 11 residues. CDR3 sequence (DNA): TGTGCCAGCCGGGAGGCATACGAGCAGTACTTC. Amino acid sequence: CASREAYEQYF.

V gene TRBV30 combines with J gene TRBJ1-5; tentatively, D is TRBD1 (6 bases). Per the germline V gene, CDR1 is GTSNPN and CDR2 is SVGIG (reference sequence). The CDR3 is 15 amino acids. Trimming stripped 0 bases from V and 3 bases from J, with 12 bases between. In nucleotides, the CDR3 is TGTGCCTGGAGTGTAAGGGGGGCGAACAATCAGCCCCAGCATTTT. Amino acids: CAWSVRGANNQPQHF. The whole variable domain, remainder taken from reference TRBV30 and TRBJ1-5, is SQTIHQWPATLVQPVGSPLSLECTVEGTSNPNLYWYRQAAGRGLQLLFYSVGIGQISSEVPQNLSASRPQDRQFILSSKKLLLSDSGFYLCAWSVRGANNQPQHFGDGTRLSIL.

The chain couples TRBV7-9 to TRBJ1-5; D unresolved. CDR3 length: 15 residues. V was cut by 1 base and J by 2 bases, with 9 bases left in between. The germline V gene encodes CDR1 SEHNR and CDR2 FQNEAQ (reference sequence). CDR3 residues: CASSLGWTGNQPQHF. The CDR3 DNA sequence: TGTGCCAGCAGCTTAGGGTGGACCGGCAATCAGCCCCAGCATTTT.

The DNA of the CDR3 is TGTGCCAGCAGCTTAAATGGGCGGACAGATACGCAGTATTTT. Encoded protein: CASSLNGRTDTQYF. The chain is built from TRBV7-3 and TRBJ2-3; D not certain. Germline CDR1 reads SGHTA; CDR2 reads FQGTGA. Trimming took 1 base from V and 3 from J, leaving 8 bases between them. The CDR3 is made up of 14 amino acids.

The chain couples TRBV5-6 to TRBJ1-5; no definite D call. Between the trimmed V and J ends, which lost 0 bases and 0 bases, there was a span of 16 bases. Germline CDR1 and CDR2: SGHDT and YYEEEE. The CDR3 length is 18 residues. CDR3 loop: CASSLVVPPGISNQPQHF. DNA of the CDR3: TGTGCCAGCAGCTTGGTGGTCCCCCCGGGGATTAGCAATCAGCCCCAGCATTTT.

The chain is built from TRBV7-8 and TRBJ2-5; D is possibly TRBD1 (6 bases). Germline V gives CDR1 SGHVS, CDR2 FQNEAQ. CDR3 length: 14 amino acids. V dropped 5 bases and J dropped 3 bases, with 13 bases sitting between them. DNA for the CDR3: TGTGCCAGCAGCGTCCGGGACAACAAAGAGACCCAGTACTTC. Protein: CASSVRDNKETQYF.

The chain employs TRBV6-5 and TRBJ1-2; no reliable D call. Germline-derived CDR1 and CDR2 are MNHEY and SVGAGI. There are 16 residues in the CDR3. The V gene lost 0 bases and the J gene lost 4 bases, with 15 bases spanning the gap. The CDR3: CASSYSLNGNPYGYTF. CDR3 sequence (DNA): TGTGCCAGCAGTTACTCCCTGAATGGCAACCCCTATGGCTACACCTTC.

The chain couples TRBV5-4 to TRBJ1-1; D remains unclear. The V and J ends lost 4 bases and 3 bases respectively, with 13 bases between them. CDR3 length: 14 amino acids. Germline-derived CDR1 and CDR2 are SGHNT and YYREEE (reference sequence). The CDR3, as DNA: TGTGCCAGCAGCCCTCATCAAAAGGACACTGAAGCTTTCTTT. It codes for CASSPHQKDTEAFF.

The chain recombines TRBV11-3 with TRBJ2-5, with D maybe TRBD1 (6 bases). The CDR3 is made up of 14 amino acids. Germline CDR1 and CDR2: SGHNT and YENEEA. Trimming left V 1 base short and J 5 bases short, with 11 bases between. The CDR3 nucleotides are TGTGCCAGCAGCTTAGGGGCAGGGGCTGAGACCCAGTACTTC. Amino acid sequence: CASSLGAGAETQYF.

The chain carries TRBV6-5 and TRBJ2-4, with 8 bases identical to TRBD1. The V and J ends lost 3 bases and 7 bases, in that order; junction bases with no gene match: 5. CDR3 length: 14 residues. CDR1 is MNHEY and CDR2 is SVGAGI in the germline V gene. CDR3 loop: CASSYRQGWNIQYF. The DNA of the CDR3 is TGTGCCAGCAGTTATCGACAGGGGTGGAACATTCAGTACTTC.

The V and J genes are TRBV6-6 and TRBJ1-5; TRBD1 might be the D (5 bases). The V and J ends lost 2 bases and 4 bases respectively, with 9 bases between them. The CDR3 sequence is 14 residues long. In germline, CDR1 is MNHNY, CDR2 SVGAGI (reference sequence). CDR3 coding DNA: TGTGCCAGCAGTTACCAGACAGAGAATCAGCCCCAGCATTTT. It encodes CASSYQTENQPQHF.

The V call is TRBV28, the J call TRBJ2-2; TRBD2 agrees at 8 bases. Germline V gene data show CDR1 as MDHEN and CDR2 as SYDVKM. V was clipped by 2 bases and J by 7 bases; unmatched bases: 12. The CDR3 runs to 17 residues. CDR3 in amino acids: CASSLVNVWTSIGELFF. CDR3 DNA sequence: TGTGCCAGCAGTTTAGTGAACGTGTGGACTAGCATCGGGGAGCTGTTTTTT.

The CDR3 DNA reads as TGTGCCATCAGTGAGTCCGACTTAACCAAAAACATTCAGTACTTC. Its translation: CAISESDLTKNIQYF. The rearrangement joins TRBV10-3 to TRBJ2-4; D gene uncertain. This CDR3 is 15 amino acids long. V lost 0 bases to trimming and J lost 2 bases, with 8 bases between them. CDR1 is ENHRY, CDR2 SYGVKD, per germline.

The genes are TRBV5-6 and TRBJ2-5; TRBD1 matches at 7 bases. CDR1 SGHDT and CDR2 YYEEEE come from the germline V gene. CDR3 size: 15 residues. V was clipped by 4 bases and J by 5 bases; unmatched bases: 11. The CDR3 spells CASSETVTGRETQYF. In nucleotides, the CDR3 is TGTGCCAGCAGCGAGACTGTGACAGGGCGGGAGACCCAGTACTTC.

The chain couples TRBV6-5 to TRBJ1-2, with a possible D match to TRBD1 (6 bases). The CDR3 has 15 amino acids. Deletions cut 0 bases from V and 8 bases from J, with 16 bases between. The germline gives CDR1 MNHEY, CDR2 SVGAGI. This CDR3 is CASSYSQGGGRGYTF. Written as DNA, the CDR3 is TGTGCCAGCAGTTACTCACAGGGTGGGGGACGCGGCTACACCTTC.

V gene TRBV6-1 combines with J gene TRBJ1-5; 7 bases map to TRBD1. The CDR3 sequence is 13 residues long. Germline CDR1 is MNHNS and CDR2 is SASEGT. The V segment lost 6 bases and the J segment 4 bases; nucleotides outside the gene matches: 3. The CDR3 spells CASSRDRNQPQHF. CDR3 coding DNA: TGTGCCAGCAGCCGGGACAGAAATCAGCCCCAGCATTTT.

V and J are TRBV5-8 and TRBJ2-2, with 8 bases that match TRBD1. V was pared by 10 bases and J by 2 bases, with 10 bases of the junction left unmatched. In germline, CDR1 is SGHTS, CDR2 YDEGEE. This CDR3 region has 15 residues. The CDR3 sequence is CAGRDRTLNTGELFF. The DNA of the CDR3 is TGTGCCGGCCGGGACAGGACCTTAAACACCGGGGAGCTGTTTTTT.

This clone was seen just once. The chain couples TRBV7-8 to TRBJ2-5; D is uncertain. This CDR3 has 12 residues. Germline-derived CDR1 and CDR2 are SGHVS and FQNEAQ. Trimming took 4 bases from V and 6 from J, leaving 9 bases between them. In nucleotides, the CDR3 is TGTGCCAGCAGCTCTGGCTTGCAGACCCAGTACTTC. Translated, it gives CASSSGLQTQYF.

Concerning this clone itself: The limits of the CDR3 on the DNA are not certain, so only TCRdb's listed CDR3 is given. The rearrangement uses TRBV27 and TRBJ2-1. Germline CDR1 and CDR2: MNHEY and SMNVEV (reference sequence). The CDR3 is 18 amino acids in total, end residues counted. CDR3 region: CASSSSRLAEGAYNEQFF.

CDR3 amino acids: CASSLLGGQGRNEQYF. The CDR3 DNA reads TGTGCCAGCAGTTTACTTGGGGGACAGGGGAGGAACGAGCAGTACTTC. The chain employs TRBV27 and TRBJ2-7, with TRBD1 matching 10 bases. The V and J ends lost 2 bases and 5 bases, in that order; junction bases with no gene match: 9. Germline CDR1 and CDR2: MNHEY and SMNVEV (reference sequence). CDR3 length: 16 residues.

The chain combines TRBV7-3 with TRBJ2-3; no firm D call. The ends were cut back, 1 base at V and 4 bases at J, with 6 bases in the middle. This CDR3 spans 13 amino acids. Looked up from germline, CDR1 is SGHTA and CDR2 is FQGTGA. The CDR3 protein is CASSLNPPDTQYF. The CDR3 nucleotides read TGTGCCAGCAGCTTAAACCCCCCAGATACGCAGTATTTT.

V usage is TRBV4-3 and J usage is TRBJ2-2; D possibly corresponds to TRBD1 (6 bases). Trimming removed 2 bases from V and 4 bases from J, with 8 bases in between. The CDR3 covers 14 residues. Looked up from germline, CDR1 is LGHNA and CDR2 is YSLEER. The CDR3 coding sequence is TGCGCCAGCAGCCAACTGACAGGCACCGGGGAGCTGTTTTTT. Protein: CASSQLTGTGELFF.

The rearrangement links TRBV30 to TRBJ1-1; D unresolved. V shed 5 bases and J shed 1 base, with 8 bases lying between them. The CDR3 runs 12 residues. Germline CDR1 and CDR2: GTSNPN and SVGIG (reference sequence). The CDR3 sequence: CAWSLGNTEAFF. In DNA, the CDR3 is TGTGCCTGGTCTCTGGGGAACACTGAAGCTTTCTTT.

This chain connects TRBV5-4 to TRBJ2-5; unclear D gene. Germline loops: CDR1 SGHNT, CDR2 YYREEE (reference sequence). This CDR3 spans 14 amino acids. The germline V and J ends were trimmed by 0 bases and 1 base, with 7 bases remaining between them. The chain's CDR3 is CASSLDRVQETQYF. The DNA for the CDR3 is TGTGCCAGCAGCTTGGATCGGGTCCAAGAGACCCAGTACTTC.